Following are 30 T cell receptor beta chains from one sample sequenced in a study of Ad26.COV2.S vaccination and SARS-CoV-2 variants. TCRdb's table, derived via immunoSEQ multiplex PCR, lists solely in-frame clones and lacks some. The repertoire has approximately 410,000 clones, over 75% of them found once; the top ten carry less than 4.5%. Noted treatment: about 20 received Ad26.COV2.S at low or high dose, single or two shots; 5 received placebo; per-sample allocation not given. Collection of the samples took place on day 63 after the first injection of vaccine or placebo. The starting material was peripheral blood, obtained in a trial of Ad26.COV2.S vaccine versus placebo. The origin of the receptors is a person aged 18-65 years who received the Ad26.COV2.S COVID-19 vaccine or a placebo.

The chain carries TRBV7-8 and TRBJ2-7, with TRBD1 matching 12 bases. The CDR3 totals 15 residues. Germline V gene data show CDR1 as SGHVS and CDR2 as FQNEAQ. After removal of 5 bases from V and 3 bases from J, the junction contained 5 bases not matched to a gene. CDR3 protein: CASSTGTGGHYEQYF. The CDR3 DNA reads TGTGCCAGCAGCACCGGGACAGGGGGCCACTACGAGCAGTACTTC.

The rearrangement links TRBV28 to TRBJ1-1, with TRBD1 identical over 7 bases. The CDR3 contains 14 residues. J lost 3 bases, V lost 7 bases, and 8 bases had no gene match. CDR1 MDHEN and CDR2 SYDVKM come from the germline V gene. This chain's CDR3 is CASTATGRDTEAFF. CDR3 nucleotide sequence: TGTGCCAGCACCGCGACAGGGAGGGACACTGAAGCTTTCTTT.

The rearrangement joins TRBV28 to TRBJ1-1; no reliable D call. The CDR3 totals 13 residues. Germline V gene data show CDR1 as MDHEN and CDR2 as SYDVKM. V was pared by 6 bases and J by 5 bases, with 13 bases between. This CDR3 is CASSRNLGTEAFF. The CDR3, as DNA: TGTGCCAGCAGCAGGAACCTAGGGACTGAAGCTTTCTTT.

This chain joins TRBV28 and TRBJ2-7; no clear D gene. Trimming removed 7 bases at V and 3 bases at J, with 10 bases between. CDR1 and CDR2 from the germline V gene are MDHEN and SYDVKM. The CDR3 sequence is 12 residues long. The CDR3 loop is CASNLAGYEQYF. The CDR3 DNA reads as TGTGCCAGCAACCTCGCCGGCTACGAGCAGTACTTC.

CDR3 protein: CASGGAYEQYF. The CDR3 DNA reads as TGTGCCAGCGGGGGGGCGTACGAGCAGTACTTC. The chain carries TRBV7-6 and TRBJ2-7; perhaps TRBD2 as D (7 bases). In germline, CDR1 is SGHVS, CDR2 FNYEAQ. Trimming shortened V by 8 bases and J by 4 bases, and 9 bases separated the two germline ends. The CDR3 contains 11 residues.

The chain combines TRBV12-5 with TRBJ2-7; D not resolved. The V end lost 5 bases, the J end lost 0 bases, and 5 bases lay between the germline ends. Germline V gives CDR1 LGHNT, CDR2 FRNRAP. The CDR3 consists of 12 residues. CDR3 sequence: CASGPSSYEQYF. In DNA form, the CDR3 reads TGTGCTAGTGGTCCGTCCTCCTACGAGCAGTACTTC.

The chain recombines TRBV5-1 with TRBJ1-4; TRBD1 might be the D (6 bases). Trimming left V 4 bases short and J 4 bases short, with 14 bases between. This CDR3 is built from 15 residues. From germline, CDR1 is SGHRS and CDR2 YFSETQ. Here the CDR3 DNA reads TGCGCCAGCAGCCAAACGACAGGATATAATGAAAAACTGTTTTTT. It translates to CASSQTTGYNEKLFF.

This chain joins TRBV9 and TRBJ1-6; no clear D. Trimming left V 1 base short and J 10 bases short, with 15 bases between. The V gene's germline CDR1 is SGDLS and CDR2 YYNGEE. The CDR3 runs to 15 residues. CDR3 DNA: TGTGCCAGCAGCGTAACGGCTCAGAAAGGGTCACCCCTCCACTTT. It translates to CASSVTAQKGSPLHF.

The chain employs TRBV4-3 and TRBJ2-5, with a possible D match to TRBD2 (6 bases). The germline V and J ends were trimmed by 0 bases and 1 base, with 9 bases remaining between them. Germline assignment: CDR1 LGHNA and CDR2 YSLEER. The CDR3 sequence is 15 residues long. The CDR3 sequence is CASSQEWRAQETQYF. The CDR3 DNA sequence: TGCGCCAGCAGCCAAGAATGGAGGGCCCAAGAGACCCAGTACTTC.

This chain joins TRBV30 and TRBJ1-1, with a possible D match to TRBD1 (5 bases). Germline values: CDR1 GTSNPN, CDR2 SVGIG (reference sequence). The CDR3 has 13 residues. V was trimmed by 1 base and J by 5 bases, leaving 11 bases between them. The CDR3 DNA reads as TGTGCCTGGAGTGCCCAGGGTTGGACTGAAGCTTTCTTT. Translating it yields CAWSAQGWTEAFF.

The rearrangement links TRBV13 to TRBJ1-1; D possibly corresponds to TRBD1 (5 bases). Trimming left V 5 bases short and J 3 bases short, with 10 bases between. CDR1 PRHDT and CDR2 FYEKMQ come from the germline V gene (reference sequence). The CDR3 extends over 13 amino acids. The CDR3 is CASSIFRDTEAFF. In DNA, the CDR3 is TGTGCCAGCAGCATCTTCAGGGACACTGAAGCTTTCTTT. Full variable domain (missing parts from reference TRBV13 and TRBJ1-1): AAGVIQSPRHLIKEKRETATLKCYPIPRHDTVYWYQQGPGQDPQFLISFYEKMQSDKGSIPDRFSAQQFSDYHSELNMSSLELGDSALYFCASSIFRDTEAFFGQGTRLTVV.

This chain links TRBV29-1 with TRBJ2-2, with D possibly matching TRBD2 (6 bases). The length of the CDR3 is 15 residues. Trimming removed 1 base at V and 4 bases at J, with 13 bases between. Germline V gives CDR1 SQVTM, CDR2 ANQGSEA. CDR3 DNA: TGCAGCGTTGAAGGCGGGGAAGGGGCCACCGGGGAGCTGTTTTTT. Protein sequence: CSVEGGEGATGELFF.

The chain recombines TRBV3-1 (or the pseudogene TRBV3-2) with TRBJ1-1; possible D gene TRBD1, 5 bases. V lost 5 bases and J 5 bases, leaving 15 bases between the germline ends. Germline values: CDR1 LGHDT, CDR2 YNNKEL (reference sequence). This CDR3 region has 14 residues. The chain's CDR3 is CASSNRGGRTEAFF. CDR3 nucleotides: TGTGCCAGCAGCAACCGGGGGGGGAGAACTGAAGCTTTCTTT.

In its sample, this clone was seen once. The chain links TRBV3-1 (or the pseudogene TRBV3-2) to TRBJ2-4; TRBD2 matches 15 bases. The germline V gene encodes CDR1 LGHDT and CDR2 YNNKEL (reference sequence). V was pared by 4 bases and J by 1 base, with 2 bases of the junction left unmatched. The CDR3 is 17 amino acids. CDR3 sequence reads: CASSPGTSGGAKNIQYF. The CDR3, as DNA: TGTGCCAGCAGCCCTGGGACTAGCGGGGGGGCCAAAAACATTCAGTACTTC.

This chain connects TRBV10-2 to TRBJ2-7, with TRBD1 as a possible D gene (7 bases). This CDR3 region has 13 residues. V lost 6 bases, J lost 5 bases, and 14 bases lay in between. The germline gives CDR1 WSHSY, CDR2 SAAADI. The CDR3 DNA reads TGCGCCAGCAGCATACAGGGGAGGAACGAGCAGTACTTC. Its translation: CASSIQGRNEQYF.

This clone was counted a few times. The rearrangement uses TRBV29-1 and TRBJ2-1; D not certain. Germline CDR1 SQVTM, CDR2 ANQGSEA. This CDR3 is 12 amino acids long. V dropped 3 bases and J dropped 7 bases, with 10 bases sitting between them. The CDR3 region is CSVDAGRNEQFF. In nucleotides, the CDR3 is TGCAGCGTTGATGCTGGGCGTAATGAGCAGTTCTTC.

The V call is TRBV27, the J call TRBJ1-1; 12 bases map to TRBD1. Germline V lookup: CDR1 MNHEY, CDR2 SMNVEV (reference sequence). Trimming cost V 5 bases and J 7 bases; bases outside gene matches: 8. The CDR3 length is 15 residues. CDR3: CASSLVGQGAFEAFF. As DNA, the CDR3 is TGTGCCAGCAGTCTCGTGGGACAGGGGGCATTTGAAGCTTTCTTT.

The chain joins TRBV10-3 to TRBJ2-7, with unresolved D. The ends were cut back, 8 bases at V and 2 bases at J, with 13 bases in the middle. The germline V gene has CDR1 ENHRY and CDR2 SYGVKD. This CDR3 region has 13 residues. Here the CDR3 reads CAILRLTAYEQYF. The CDR3 DNA sequence: TGTGCCATCCTCCGACTGACCGCCTACGAGCAGTACTTC.

The rearrangement links TRBV7-2 to TRBJ2-5, with 14 bases matching TRBD2. CDR1 is SGHTA, CDR2 FQGNSA, per germline. This CDR3 spans 19 amino acids. V lost 5 bases, J lost 5 bases, and 16 bases stayed unmatched. The CDR3 DNA sequence: TGTGCCAGCAGCGGGCCCGCGACTAGCGGGGGGGCGTTTCGGGAGACCCAGTACTTC. Protein sequence: CASSGPATSGGAFRETQYF.

V and J are TRBV3-1 (or the pseudogene TRBV3-2) and TRBJ2-1; tentatively, D is TRBD1 or TRBD2 (5 bases each). CDR3 size: 15 residues. V was clipped by 6 bases and J by 2 bases, with 14 bases between them. The germline V gene encodes CDR1 LGHDT and CDR2 YNNKEL (reference sequence). The chain's CDR3 is CASSLGTRTYNEQFF. Written as DNA, the CDR3 is TGTGCCAGCAGTCTCGGGACGCGAACCTACAATGAGCAGTTCTTC.

This clone was seen once. The chain combines TRBV6-5 with TRBJ1-3; D remains ambiguous. The CDR3 contains 14 residues. With 7 bases removed from V and 0 bases from J, the gap between germline ends came to 10 bases. The germline V gene encodes CDR1 MNHEY and CDR2 SVGAGI. CDR3 bases: TGTGCCAGCAATATAATGAACTCTGGAAACACCATATATTTT. The encoded protein is CASNIMNSGNTIYF.

The chain is built from TRBV10-3 and TRBJ2-1; the match to TRBD2 covers 11 bases. Germline V lookup: CDR1 ENHRY, CDR2 SYGVKD. V shed 8 bases and J 4 bases; nucleotides not matched to a gene: 13. The CDR3 has 17 amino acids. CDR3 protein: CAICGASGGPGYNEQFF. CDR3 coding DNA: TGTGCCATCTGTGGGGCTAGCGGGGGGCCGGGGTACAATGAGCAGTTCTTC.

The chain employs TRBV4-1 and TRBJ1-1; possible D gene TRBD1, 5 bases. V dropped 2 bases and J dropped 1 base, with 8 bases sitting between them. Germline V gene data show CDR1 as MGHRA and CDR2 as YSYEKL. The CDR3 is made up of 14 amino acids. CDR3 coding DNA: TGCGCCAGCAGCCAAAAAACAGGGAACACTGAAGCTTTCTTT. Its translation: CASSQKTGNTEAFF.

The chain couples TRBV19 to TRBJ1-5; D possibly corresponds to TRBD1 (5 bases). V was shortened by 4 bases and J by 6 bases, with 16 bases between the two germline ends. Per germline, CDR1 LNHDA and CDR2 SQIVND (reference sequence). CDR3 size: 15 residues. CDR3 loop: CASSTYQGPGQPQHF. Here the CDR3 DNA reads TGTGCCAGTAGTACGTACCAGGGACCGGGTCAGCCCCAGCATTTT.

The rearrangement uses TRBV5-5 and TRBJ2-2; tentative D call: TRBD1 (6 bases). Trimming took off 0 bases at V and 3 bases at J, with 9 bases between the two ends. This CDR3 has 15 residues. The germline V gene encodes CDR1 SGHKS and CDR2 YYEKEE (reference sequence). The chain's CDR3 is CASSLGAGDTGELFF. The CDR3 nucleotides are TGTGCCAGCAGCTTGGGGGCAGGGGACACCGGGGAGCTGTTTTTT.

This clone came up once. The rearrangement uses TRBV5-1 and TRBJ2-5; maybe TRBD2 (5 bases). The CDR3 spans 15 residues. CDR1 is SGHRS and CDR2 is YFSETQ in the germline V gene. V was cut by 4 bases and J by 4 bases, with 17 bases left in between. CDR3 sequence (DNA): TGCGCCAGCAGCGCCACGGGGAGTTGGATAGAGACCCAGTACTTC. Protein sequence: CASSATGSWIETQYF.

This sequence joins TRBV18 and TRBJ2-1; the match to TRBD2 covers 8 bases. The CDR3 is 13 residues long. Unmatched junction bases numbered 1, after V lost 3 bases and J lost 6 bases. CDR1 and CDR2 from the germline V gene are KGHSH and LQKENI. CDR3 in DNA: TGTGCCAGCTCACCCCGGGGGGGCAATGAGCAGTTCTTC. Protein product: CASSPRGGNEQFF.

The chain carries TRBV2 and TRBJ2-5; TRBD1 is a possible D gene (6 bases). This CDR3 has 13 amino acids. The V end was cut by 4 bases, the J end by 4 bases, with 10 bases between. Germline V gene lookup returns CDR1 SNHLY and CDR2 FYNNEI. CDR3 DNA sequence: TGTGCCAGCAGTGCCCCAGGGGCAGAGACCCAGTACTTC. Residues: CASSAPGAETQYF. Full variable domain (rest looked up from reference TRBV2 and TRBJ2-5): EPEVTQTPSHQVTQMGQEVILRCVPISNHLYFYWYRQILGQKVEFLVSFYNNEISEKSEIFDDQFSVERPDGSNFTLKIRSTKLEDSAMYFCASSAPGAETQYFGPGTRLLVL.

The chain uses TRBV5-5 and TRBJ2-5, with D possibly matching TRBD2 (7 bases). Per the germline V gene, CDR1 is SGHKS and CDR2 is YYEKEE (reference sequence). This CDR3 contains 15 residues. The germline V and J ends were trimmed by 0 bases and 4 bases, with 13 bases remaining between them. As DNA, the CDR3 is TGTGCCAGCAGCTTGGATCAGGGGAGGGGAGAGACCCAGTACTTC. It yields the protein CASSLDQGRGETQYF.

The chain links TRBV5-5 to TRBJ2-1; 7 bases map to TRBD2. The V gene's germline CDR1 is SGHKS and CDR2 YYEKEE (reference sequence). The V gene end was trimmed by 6 bases and the J gene end by 3 bases; junction bases not matched to a gene: 9. The CDR3 contains 15 residues. The CDR3 region has the DNA TGTGCCAGCATCAGCGGGGAGGGAGTCTACAATGAGCAGTTCTTC. This gives the protein CASISGEGVYNEQFF.